Each of the 25 T cell receptor beta chains below was sequenced from the same sample in a study of regulatory T cells in long-lasting Graves disease. Construction of TCR beta libraries relied on iRepertoire HTBI primers and on Arm-PCR targeting CDR3 regions. TCRdb itself ran the multiplex PCR reads through MiXCR, one entry per CDR3 protein. The data contain 350,000 to 400,000 distinct CDR3 sequences, roughly 16% of them singletons. Described time point: newly diagnosed GD, antithyroid drugs for less than 3 months. PBMCs were the source of the RNA used for TCR sequencing. The same specimen was also included in a second study, on T cells in Graves' hyperthyroidism and ophthalmopathy.

The sample consisted of peripheral blood mononuclear cells (PBMCs), taken at new diagnosis, from a patient treated with antithyroid drugs. These receptors were obtained from a woman aged 18-35 years with Graves disease.

This clonotype was recorded many times. CDR3 nucleotides: TGTGCCAGCAGTCGCCGGGACTACAATGAGCAGTTCTTC. Residues: CASSRRDYNEQFF. The chain employs TRBV12-3 or TRBV12-4 and TRBJ2-1; D possibly corresponds to TRBD2 (5 bases). The CDR3 covers 13 residues. V was clipped by 5 bases and J by 3 bases, with 8 bases between them.

The J gene is TRBJ2-1, the V gene TRBV6-1; 8 bases map to TRBD2. Trimming at V came to 4 bases and at J to 7 bases, leaving 9 bases not matched to a gene. This CDR3 contains 15 residues. The V gene's germline CDR1 is MNHNS and CDR2 SASEGT. Here the CDR3 reads CASSVSGGGQNEQFF. In DNA form, the CDR3 reads TGTGCCAGCAGTGTGTCGGGGGGGGGGCAGAATGAGCAGTTCTTC.

This clonotype has at least ten counts. The V gene is TRBV20-1, the J gene TRBJ2-3, with a tentative D call TRBD1 (5 bases). The germline V gene has CDR1 DFQATT and CDR2 SNEGSKA (reference sequence). Trimming took 3 bases from V and 4 from J, leaving 8 bases between them. CDR3 length: 12 residues. The CDR3 sequence is CSARGQADTQYF. The CDR3 coding sequence is TGCAGTGCTAGGGGGCAGGCAGATACGCAGTATTTT.

This chain uses TRBV12-3 or TRBV12-4 with TRBJ1-1; tentative D call: TRBD1 (5 bases). Trimming left V 2 bases short and J 1 base short, with 11 bases between. CDR3 length: 15 amino acids. CDR3 residues: CASSLMRGANTEAFF. CDR3 bases: TGTGCCAGCAGTTTAATGCGGGGCGCGAACACTGAAGCTTTCTTT.

V and J are TRBV28 and TRBJ2-5; a weak D match, TRBD2 (5 bases). V was pared by 9 bases and J by 5 bases, with 10 bases between. Germline lookup yields CDR1 MDHEN and CDR2 SYDVKM. The CDR3 extends over 11 amino acids. CDR3 sequence (DNA): TGTGCCAGACGGGGTACCGAGACCCAGTACTTC. Translated, it gives CARRGTETQYF.

This clonotype came up many times. V and J are TRBV20-1 and TRBJ2-1, with D unclear. The CDR3 covers 11 residues. Trimming left V 6 bases short and J 4 bases short, with 7 bases between. Germline-derived CDR1 and CDR2 are DFQATT and SNEGSKA (reference sequence). The CDR3 coding sequence is TGCAGTGCCCTCGGGTACAATGAGCAGTTCTTC. It yields the protein CSALGYNEQFF.

J is TRBJ2-7 and V is TRBV5-6; D gene uncertain. Germline V gene sequence: CDR1 SGHDT, CDR2 YYEEEE. Trimming took 0 bases from V and 5 from J, leaving 15 bases between them. The CDR3 consists of 15 residues. The CDR3 DNA is TGTGCCAGCAGCTTGGACGGGCTAGTTCTACACGAGCAGTACTTC. As protein: CASSLDGLVLHEQYF.

This clonotype was recorded at least ten times. The rearrangement joins TRBV30 to TRBJ2-1; the match to TRBD2 covers 7 bases. CDR3 length equals 17 residues. Germline CDR1 is GTSNPN and CDR2 is SVGIG (reference sequence). V gave up 2 bases and J gave up 0 bases; unmatched junction bases: 10. The CDR3 DNA follows: TGTGCCTGGAGTTTGGTGGGAGGGGCCGCCTCCTACAATGAGCAGTTCTTC. This sequence encodes CAWSLVGGAASYNEQFF.

This clonotype was counted once. This rearrangement joins TRBV11-3 to TRBJ2-3; either TRBD1 or TRBD2 may fit D (6 bases each). The V gene lost 7 bases and the J gene lost 2 bases, with 16 bases spanning the gap. CDR3 length: 15 amino acids. CDR1 is SGHNT, CDR2 YENEEA, per germline. This chain's CDR3 is CASNRRRGITDTQYF. The CDR3 nucleotides are TGTGCCAGCAACCGAAGGAGGGGGATCACAGATACGCAGTATTTT.

Only a few counts were recorded for this clonotype. This chain joins TRBV10-1 and TRBJ2-5; 9 bases match TRBD2. The V and J ends lost 0 bases and 4 bases, in that order; junction bases with no gene match: 18. This CDR3 contains 20 residues. The germline CDR1 and CDR2 sequences are WNHNN and SYGVQD (reference sequence). The CDR3 DNA follows: TGCGCCAGCAGTGAGTCCGATATACCGGCTGCGGGAGGGCCGAGAGAGACCCAGTACTTC. It yields the protein CASSESDIPAAGGPRETQYF.

This clonotype came up many times. The V call is TRBV6-1, the J call TRBJ1-2; no firm D call. CDR1 MNHNS and CDR2 SASEGT come from the germline V gene. Trimming removed 6 bases at V and 5 bases at J, with 10 bases between. This CDR3 region has 12 residues. DNA of the CDR3: TGTGCCAGCAGAACACGGTGGTATGGCTACACCTTC. Residues: CASRTRWYGYTF.

This clonotype has ten or more counts. The J gene is TRBJ2-3, the V gene TRBV6-2 or TRBV6-3; 8 bases match TRBD2. V dropped 6 bases and J dropped 1; count of bases not matched to a gene: 6. This CDR3 spans 15 amino acids. Germline V gives CDR1 MNHEY, CDR2 SVGEGT. CDR3 region: CASSYGREGTDTQYF. Here the CDR3 DNA reads TGTGCCAGCAGCTACGGGCGGGAGGGCACAGATACGCAGTATTTT.

This clonotype was detected many times. The chain links TRBV28 to TRBJ1-1; D unresolved. The CDR3 length is 13 residues. The ends were cut back, 5 bases at V and 1 base at J, with 8 bases in the middle. Germline CDR1 MDHEN, CDR2 SYDVKM. The CDR3: CASSTDSNTEAFF. The CDR3 DNA sequence: TGTGCCAGCAGTACCGACTCGAACACTGAAGCTTTCTTT.

The sample holds a few counts of this clonotype. This chain uses TRBV4-1 with TRBJ1-5; 10 nucleotides agree with TRBD1. Per the germline V gene, CDR1 is MGHRA and CDR2 is YSYEKL. The CDR3 runs 17 residues. V shed 0 bases, J shed 6 bases, and the junction held 8 bases outside the gene matches. CDR3 amino acids: CASSQEEDRGSGQPQHF. In DNA, the CDR3 is TGCGCCAGCAGCCAAGAGGAGGACAGGGGGAGCGGTCAGCCCCAGCATTTT.

This clonotype was counted at least ten times. The V and J genes are TRBV30 and TRBJ2-2; no reliable D call. V was pared by 4 bases and J by 7 bases, with 7 bases between. Germline V lookup: CDR1 GTSNPN, CDR2 SVGIG (reference sequence). The CDR3 is 11 amino acids. This CDR3 is CAWKMGGELFF. Here the CDR3 DNA reads TGTGCCTGGAAGATGGGCGGGGAGCTGTTTTTT.

This clonotype was counted only a few times. The V gene is TRBV7-3, the J gene TRBJ2-3; D remains unclear. This CDR3 is 16 amino acids long. V was clipped by 5 bases and J by 7 bases, with 22 bases between them. Germline V lookup: CDR1 SGHTA, CDR2 FQGTGA. CDR3 DNA: TGTGCCAGCAGCCCCAGGTCGGATTCGCCGATACATACGCAGTATTTT. It yields the protein CASSPRSDSPIHTQYF.

This clonotype came up many times. The gene calls are TRBV24-1 and TRBJ2-1; 13 bases fit TRBD2. This CDR3 contains 15 residues. CDR1 is KGHDR, CDR2 SFDVKD, per germline. The trim removed 2 bases at V and 9 bases at J, leaving 3 bases unmatched. DNA of the CDR3: TGTGCCACCAGTGATTGGACTAGCGGGAGTTTTGAGCAGTTCTTC. It encodes CATSDWTSGSFEQFF.

This clonotype was found a few times. This chain links TRBV6-2 or TRBV6-3 with TRBJ2-1; 10 positions match TRBD1. Trimming cost V 4 bases and J 6 bases; bases outside gene matches: 9. This CDR3 spans 16 amino acids. The V gene's germline CDR1 is MNHEY and CDR2 SVGEGT. CDR3 bases: TGTGCCAGCAGTTCACGACCCGGACAGGGGGGCAATGAGCAGTTCTTC. Translating it yields CASSSRPGQGGNEQFF.

This clonotype was picked up many times. This chain connects TRBV2 to TRBJ2-7, with 10 bases matching TRBD1. The V and J ends lost 4 bases and 4 bases, in that order; junction bases with no gene match: 1. The germline gives CDR1 SNHLY, CDR2 FYNNEI. The CDR3 loop spans 13 amino acids. The DNA of the CDR3 is TGTGCCAGCAGTGGACAGGGGGCATACGAGCAGTACTTC. Protein product: CASSGQGAYEQYF.

This clonotype was found many times. CDR3 loop: CAISDLRGQPSTDTQYF. The CDR3 coding sequence is TGTGCCATCAGTGACCTGAGGGGCCAACCAAGCACAGATACGCAGTATTTT. The chain combines TRBV10-3 with TRBJ2-3; D is tentatively TRBD1 or TRBD2 (5 bases each). CDR3 size: 17 residues. Per the germline V gene, CDR1 is ENHRY and CDR2 is SYGVKD. The V end was cut by 3 bases, the J end by 0 bases, with 16 bases between.

This clonotype was seen ten or more times. The chain carries TRBV18 and TRBJ2-1; TRBD1 is a possible D gene (5 bases). With 0 bases removed from V and 0 bases from J, the gap between germline ends came to 9 bases. This CDR3 contains 16 residues. Germline CDR1 is KGHSH and CDR2 is LQKENI. The CDR3 region is CASSPPEGVSYNEQFF. The CDR3 nucleotides are TGTGCCAGCTCACCACCGGAAGGGGTCTCCTACAATGAGCAGTTCTTC.

This clonotype appeared a few times. The chain joins TRBV6-5 to TRBJ2-2; TRBD2 is a possible D gene (6 bases). Trimming shortened V by 0 bases and J by 3 bases, and 11 bases separated the two germline ends. This CDR3 has 16 amino acids. From germline, CDR1 is MNHEY and CDR2 SVGAGI. The CDR3 is CASSYSGGEHTGELFF. DNA for the CDR3: TGTGCCAGCAGTTACTCCGGCGGGGAACACACCGGGGAGCTGTTTTTT.

The table lists this clonotype with many counts. The rearrangement joins TRBV27 to TRBJ2-7, with a tentative D call TRBD1 (6 bases). CDR1 is MNHEY and CDR2 is SMNVEV in the germline V gene (reference sequence). V was trimmed by 7 bases and J by 3 bases, leaving 13 bases between them. The CDR3 loop spans 13 amino acids. The CDR3 here is CASMSQGHYEQYF. The DNA of the CDR3 is TGTGCCAGCATGTCACAGGGTCACTACGAGCAGTACTTC.

This clonotype has a count of ten or more. V usage is TRBV30 and J usage is TRBJ1-1; 9 bases fit TRBD1. Trimming removed 3 bases from V and 4 bases from J; junction bases left unmatched: 6. Germline V lookup: CDR1 GTSNPN, CDR2 SVGIG (reference sequence). The CDR3 runs 14 residues. The CDR3 region has the DNA TGTGCCTGGAGCGCGTTGACAGGGGGCACTGAAGCTTTCTTT. It translates to CAWSALTGGTEAFF.

Concerning this clonotype itself: This may be a read error, as it is one base from a much larger clone. The chain carries TRBV14 and TRBJ1-4, with 10 bases lining up with TRBD1. CDR3 length: 14 residues. Trimming cost V 3 bases and J 14 bases; bases outside gene matches: 9. The germline CDR1 and CDR2 sequences are SGHDN and FVKESK. In nucleotides, the CDR3 is TGTGCCAGCAGCCACAGGACAGGGGGAGGAAACCTGTTTTTT. Translated, it gives CASSHRTGGGNLFF.